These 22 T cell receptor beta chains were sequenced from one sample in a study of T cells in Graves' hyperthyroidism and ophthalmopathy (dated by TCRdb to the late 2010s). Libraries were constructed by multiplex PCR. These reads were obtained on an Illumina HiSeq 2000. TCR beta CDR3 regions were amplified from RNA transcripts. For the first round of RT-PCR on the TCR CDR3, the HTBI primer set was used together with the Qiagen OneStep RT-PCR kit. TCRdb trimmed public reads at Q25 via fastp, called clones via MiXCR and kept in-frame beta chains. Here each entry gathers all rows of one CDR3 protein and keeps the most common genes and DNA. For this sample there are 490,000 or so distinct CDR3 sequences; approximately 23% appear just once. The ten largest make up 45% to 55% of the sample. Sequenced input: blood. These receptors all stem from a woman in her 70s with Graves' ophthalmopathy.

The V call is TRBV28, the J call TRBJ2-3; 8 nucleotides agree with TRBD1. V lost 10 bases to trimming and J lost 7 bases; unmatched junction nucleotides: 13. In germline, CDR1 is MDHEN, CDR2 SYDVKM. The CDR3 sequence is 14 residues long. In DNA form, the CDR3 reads TGTGCCACCGCGGGTCAGGGGGCCCCCAATACGCAGTATTTT. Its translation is CATAGQGAPNTQYF.

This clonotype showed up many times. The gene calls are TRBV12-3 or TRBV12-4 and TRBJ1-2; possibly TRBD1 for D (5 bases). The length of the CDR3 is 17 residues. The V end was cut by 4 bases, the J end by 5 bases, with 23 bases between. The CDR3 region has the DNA TGTGCCAGCAGTTCACCGGGACGGTCGCAACACGCGTATGGCTACACCTTC. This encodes CASSSPGRSQHAYGYTF.

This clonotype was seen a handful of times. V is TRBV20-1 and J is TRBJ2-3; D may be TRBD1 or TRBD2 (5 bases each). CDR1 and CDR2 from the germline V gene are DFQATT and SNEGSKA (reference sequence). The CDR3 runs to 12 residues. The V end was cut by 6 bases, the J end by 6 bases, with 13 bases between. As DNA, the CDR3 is TGCAGTGCCCACCGGGGCCCCGATACGCAGTATTTT. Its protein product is CSAHRGPDTQYF.

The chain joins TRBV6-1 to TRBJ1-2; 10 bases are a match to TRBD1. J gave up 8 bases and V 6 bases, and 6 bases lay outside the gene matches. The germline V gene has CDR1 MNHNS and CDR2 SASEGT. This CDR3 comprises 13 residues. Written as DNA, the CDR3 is TGTGCCAGCAGGGGACAGGGGATGCAGGGCTACACCTTC. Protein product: CASRGQGMQGYTF.

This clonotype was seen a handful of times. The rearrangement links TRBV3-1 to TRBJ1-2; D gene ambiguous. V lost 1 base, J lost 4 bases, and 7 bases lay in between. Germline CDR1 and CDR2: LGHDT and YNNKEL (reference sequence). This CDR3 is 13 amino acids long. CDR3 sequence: CASSQVGRYGYTF. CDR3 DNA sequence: TGTGCCAGCAGCCAAGTGGGCCGCTATGGCTACACCTTC.

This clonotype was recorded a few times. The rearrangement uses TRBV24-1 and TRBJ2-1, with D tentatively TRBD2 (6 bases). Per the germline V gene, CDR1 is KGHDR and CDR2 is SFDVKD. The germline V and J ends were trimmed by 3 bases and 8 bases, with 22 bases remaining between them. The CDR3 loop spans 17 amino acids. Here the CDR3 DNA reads TGTGCCACCAGTGATCCCCTTCCCGGGGGAACCGGAGATGAGCAGTTCTTC. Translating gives CATSDPLPGGTGDEQFF.

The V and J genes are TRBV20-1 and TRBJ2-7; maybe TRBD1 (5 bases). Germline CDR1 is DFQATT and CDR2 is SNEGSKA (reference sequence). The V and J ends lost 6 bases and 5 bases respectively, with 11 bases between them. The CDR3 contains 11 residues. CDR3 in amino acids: CSAEQGDEQYF. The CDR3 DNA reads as TGCAGTGCAGAGCAGGGTGACGAGCAGTACTTC.

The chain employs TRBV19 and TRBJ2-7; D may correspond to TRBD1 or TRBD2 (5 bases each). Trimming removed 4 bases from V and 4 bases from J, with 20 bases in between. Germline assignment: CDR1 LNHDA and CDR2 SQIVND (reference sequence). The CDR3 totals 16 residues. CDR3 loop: CASSRKGTGTPYEQYF. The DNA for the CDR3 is TGTGCCAGTAGTAGAAAAGGGACCGGGACCCCATACGAGCAGTACTTC.

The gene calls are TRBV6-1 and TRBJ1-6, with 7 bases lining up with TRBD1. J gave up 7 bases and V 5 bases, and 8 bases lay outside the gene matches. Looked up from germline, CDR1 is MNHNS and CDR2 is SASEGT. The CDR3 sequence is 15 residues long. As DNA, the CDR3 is TGTGCCAGCAGTTTTGACAGGGCCAGGAATTCACCCCTCCACTTT. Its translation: CASSFDRARNSPLHF.

The CDR3 coding sequence is TGTGCCAGCAGCTTAGAGGGGGCCTCCCCGAGGGCTGAAGCTTTCTTT. It yields the protein CASSLEGASPRAEAFF. The chain employs TRBV7-6 and TRBJ1-1; TRBD1 matches 7 bases. Trimming removed 1 base from V and 6 bases from J; junction bases left unmatched: 11. Germline V gives CDR1 SGHVS, CDR2 FNYEAQ. The CDR3 is 16 residues long.

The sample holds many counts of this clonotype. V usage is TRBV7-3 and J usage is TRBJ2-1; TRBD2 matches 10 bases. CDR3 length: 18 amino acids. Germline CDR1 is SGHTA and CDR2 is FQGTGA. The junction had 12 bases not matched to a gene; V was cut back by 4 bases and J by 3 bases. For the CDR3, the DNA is TGTGCCAGCAGCTCCCCCGGACTAGCGGAGGTGAACTACAATGAGCAGTTCTTC. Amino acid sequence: CASSSPGLAEVNYNEQFF.

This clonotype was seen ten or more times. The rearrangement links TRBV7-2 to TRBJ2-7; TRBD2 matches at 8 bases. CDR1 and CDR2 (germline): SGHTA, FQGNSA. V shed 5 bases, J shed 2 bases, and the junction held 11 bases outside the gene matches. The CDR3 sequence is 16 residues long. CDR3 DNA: TGTGCCAGCAGCCGTTTGGGTAGCGGGATCCCCTACGAGCAGTACTTC. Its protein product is CASSRLGSGIPYEQYF.

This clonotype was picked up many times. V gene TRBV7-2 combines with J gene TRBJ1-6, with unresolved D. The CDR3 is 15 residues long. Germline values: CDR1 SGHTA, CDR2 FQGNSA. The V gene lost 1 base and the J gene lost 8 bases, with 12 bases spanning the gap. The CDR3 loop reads CASSLGLGWDSPLHF. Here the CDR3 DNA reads TGTGCCAGCAGCTTAGGGCTGGGGTGGGATTCACCCCTCCACTTT.

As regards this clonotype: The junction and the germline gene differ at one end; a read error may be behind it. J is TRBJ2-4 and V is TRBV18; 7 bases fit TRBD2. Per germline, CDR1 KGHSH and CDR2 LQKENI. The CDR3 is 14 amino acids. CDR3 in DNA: TGTGCCAGCTCACCACCGGGAGGGGAAAACACTCAGTACTTC. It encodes CASSPPGGENTQYF.

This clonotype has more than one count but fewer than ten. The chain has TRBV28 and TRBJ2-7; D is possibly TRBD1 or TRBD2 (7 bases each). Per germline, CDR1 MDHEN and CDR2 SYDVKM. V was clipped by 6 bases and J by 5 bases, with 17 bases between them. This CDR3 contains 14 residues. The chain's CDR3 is CASSSGGVRNEQYF. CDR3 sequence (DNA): TGTGCCAGCAGCTCAGGGGGGGTTAGGAACGAGCAGTACTTC.

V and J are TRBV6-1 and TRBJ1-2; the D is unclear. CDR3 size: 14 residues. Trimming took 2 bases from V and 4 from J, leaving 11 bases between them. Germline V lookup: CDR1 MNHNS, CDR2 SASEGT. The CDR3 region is CASSELGRGYGYTF. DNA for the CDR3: TGTGCCAGCAGTGAACTGGGTCGGGGCTATGGCTACACCTTC.

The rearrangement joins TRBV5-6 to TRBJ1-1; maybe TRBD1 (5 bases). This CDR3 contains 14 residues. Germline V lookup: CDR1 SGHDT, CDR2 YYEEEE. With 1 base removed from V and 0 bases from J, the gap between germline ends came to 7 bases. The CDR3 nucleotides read TGTGCCAGCAGCTTGATAGGGGTGAACACTGAAGCTTTCTTT. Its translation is CASSLIGVNTEAFF.

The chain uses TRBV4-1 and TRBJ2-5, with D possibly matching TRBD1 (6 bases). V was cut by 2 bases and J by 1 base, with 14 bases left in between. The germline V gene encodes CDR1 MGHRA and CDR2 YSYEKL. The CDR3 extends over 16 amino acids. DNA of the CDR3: TGCGCCAGCAGCCAACCGCCGGGACACCTCCAAGAGACCCAGTACTTC. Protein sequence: CASSQPPGHLQETQYF.

The CDR3 bases are TGTGCCAGCAGTGGGGGGACAGGGCTCTCTGGGGCCAACGTCCTGACTTTC. It is translated as CASSGGTGLSGANVLTF. This chain links TRBV2 with TRBJ2-6, with 9 bases lining up with TRBD1. The V gene end was trimmed by 4 bases and the J gene end by 0 bases; junction bases not matched to a gene: 4. The germline V gene encodes CDR1 SNHLY and CDR2 FYNNEI. This CDR3 comprises 17 residues.

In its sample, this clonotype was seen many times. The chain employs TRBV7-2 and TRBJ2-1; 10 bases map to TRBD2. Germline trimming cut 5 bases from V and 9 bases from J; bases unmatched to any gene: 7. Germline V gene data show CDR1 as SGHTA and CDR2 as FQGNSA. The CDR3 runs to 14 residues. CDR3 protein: CASSRLLAGSEQFF. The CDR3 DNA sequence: TGTGCCAGCAGCCGATTACTAGCGGGGTCTGAGCAGTTCTTC.

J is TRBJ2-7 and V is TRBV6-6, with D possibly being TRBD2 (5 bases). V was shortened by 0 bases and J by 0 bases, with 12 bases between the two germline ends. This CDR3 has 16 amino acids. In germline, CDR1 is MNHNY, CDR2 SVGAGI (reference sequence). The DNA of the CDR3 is TGTGCCAGCAGTTACTCGATGGGAGTTAGCTCCTACGAGCAGTACTTC. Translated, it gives CASSYSMGVSSYEQYF.

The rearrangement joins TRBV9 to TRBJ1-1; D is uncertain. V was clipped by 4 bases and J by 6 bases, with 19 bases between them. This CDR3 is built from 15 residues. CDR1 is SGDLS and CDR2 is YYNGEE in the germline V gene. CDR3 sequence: CASSPSGRGGPEAFF. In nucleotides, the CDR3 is TGTGCCAGCAGCCCAAGTGGACGGGGAGGGCCTGAAGCTTTCTTT.